The clone carrying this T cell receptor (beta chain) was detected a few times. The sample originates from a study of cytomegalovirus exposure and HLA in healthy donors. Background on the study: In terms of ancestry, the Caucasian-associated cluster contained roughly 81% of the roughly 400 genotyped donors.

The germline V gene has CDR1 MNHEY and CDR2 SMNVEV (reference sequence). V shed 5 bases, J shed 3 bases, and the junction held 3 bases outside the gene matches. The CDR3 spans 14 residues. The PCR ran on 60 Vbeta and 13 Jbeta primers. Assay used: immunoSEQ multiplex PCR; TCRdb lists only in-frame clones, some missing. The data hold some 110,000 clones, with around a tenth observed a single time. The sample taken for sequencing was PBMCs. The clonotype was recovered from a young man in good health and CMV-seronegative. The chain has TRBV27 and TRBJ2-7; TRBD1 aligns across 11 bases. DNA of the CDR3: TGTGCCAGCAGTCTGGACAGGGGGCTCTACGAGCAGTACTTC. Translated: CASSLDRGLYEQYF.